The 12 T cell receptor beta chains given below trace back to one sample, sequenced in a study of shared clonotypes between healthy human individuals. Libraries were prepared by immunoSEQ multiplex PCR; TCRdb keeps only in-frame clonotypes and omits some of them. Here the sample spans approximately 2.4 million clones, approximately 94% being singletons. The sequenced sample was naive CD4+ T cells sorted from blood. Noted subset: CD45RA+ positively selected. The receptors here all came from a man younger than 35 in good health.

J is TRBJ2-7 and V is TRBV30, with a tentative D call TRBD1 (6 bases). Trimming removed 3 bases from V and 4 bases from J, with 16 bases in between. CDR1 is GTSNPN, CDR2 SVGIG, per germline (reference sequence). CDR3 length equals 14 residues. The CDR3 is CAWRLQGVGYEQYF. The CDR3 DNA sequence: TGTGCCTGGAGACTACAGGGCGTGGGGTACGAGCAGTACTTC.

The chain is built from TRBV7-2 and TRBJ2-7; 12 nucleotides align to TRBD2. V shed 2 bases and J 1 base; nucleotides not matched to a gene: 3. Germline V CDR1 and CDR2: SGHTA, FQGNSA. The CDR3 covers 16 residues. The CDR3 reads CASSLTTSGSSYEQYF. In nucleotides, the CDR3 is TGTGCCAGCAGCTTAACGACTAGCGGGAGTTCCTACGAGCAGTACTTC.

Comment on this clone: The junction departs from the called germline gene at one end, perhaps through a read error. This specimen includes other DNA sequences encoding the same CDR3. This chain connects TRBV30 to TRBJ2-1, with D unresolved. CDR3 length equals 14 residues. Germline CDR1 GTSNPN, CDR2 SVGIG (reference sequence). CDR3 residues: CAWVNFGSYNEQFF. CDR3 DNA sequence: TGCGCCTGGGTAAACTTCGGGTCCTACAATGAGCAGTTCTTC.

The rearrangement joins TRBV4-1 to TRBJ1-1; D is perhaps TRBD1 (5 bases). This CDR3 is 15 amino acids long. V shed 1 base and J shed 1 base, with 10 bases lying between them. CDR1 MGHRA and CDR2 YSYEKL come from the germline V gene. CDR3 protein: CASSQGRQGNTEAFF. The CDR3 region has the DNA TGCGCCAGCAGCCAAGGTAGGCAGGGGAACACTGAAGCTTTCTTT.

A single count supports this clone. V is TRBV6-5 and J is TRBJ1-5, with D possibly TRBD1 on 5 matching bases. Germline assignment: CDR1 MNHEY and CDR2 SVGAGI. The V end lost 5 bases, the J end lost 3 bases, and 8 bases lay between the germline ends. The CDR3 consists of 13 residues. CDR3 DNA: TGTGCCAGCAGTCCAGGGATCAATCAGCCCCAGCATTTT. Protein sequence: CASSPGINQPQHF.

The chain links TRBV5-1 to TRBJ2-1, with a tentative D call TRBD2 (5 bases). Germline loops: CDR1 SGHRS, CDR2 YFSETQ. The CDR3 is 15 residues long. The ends were cut back, 1 base at V and 4 bases at J, with 12 bases in the middle. CDR3 loop: CASSLTSGLYNEQFF. CDR3 in DNA: TGCGCCAGCAGCTTGACGTCAGGACTTTACAATGAGCAGTTCTTC.

The chain joins TRBV7-9 to TRBJ1-2; 9 positions agree with TRBD1. V gave up 7 bases and J gave up 6 bases; unmatched junction bases: 6. The CDR3 contains 13 residues. From germline, CDR1 is SEHNR and CDR2 FQNEAQ (reference sequence). CDR3 protein: CASTQQGANGYTF. Written as DNA, the CDR3 is TGTGCCAGCACCCAACAGGGGGCTAATGGCTACACCTTC.

V gene TRBV5-1 combines with J gene TRBJ1-6; TRBD1 matches at 7 bases. Trimming at V came to 4 bases and at J to 0 bases, leaving 16 bases not matched to a gene. Germline CDR1 is SGHRS and CDR2 is YFSETQ. This CDR3 region has 20 residues. The CDR3 region has the DNA TGCGCCAGCAGCCCCGGGACAGTAGTCTTCGTAAGCTCCTATAATTCACCCCTCCACTTT. It yields the protein CASSPGTVVFVSSYNSPLHF. The full variable domain, in which reference TRBV5-1 and TRBJ1-6 provide the parts outside the CDR3, is KAGVTQTPRYLIKTRGQQVTLSCSPISGHRSVSWYQQTPGQGLQFLFEYFSETQRNKGNFPGRFSGRQFSNSRSEMNVSTLELGDSALYLCASSPGTVVFVSSYNSPLHFGNGTRLTVT.

This clone was observed once. The chain links TRBV27 to TRBJ2-3, with 7 bases identical to TRBD2. There are 14 residues in the CDR3. Trimming at V came to 4 bases and at J to 0 bases, leaving 1 base not matched to a gene. CDR1 and CDR2 (germline): MNHEY, SMNVEV (reference sequence). As DNA, the CDR3 is TGTGCCAGCAGTTATAGCGGGAGCACAGATACGCAGTATTTT. Translated, it gives CASSYSGSTDTQYF.

This clone was detected once. The gene calls are TRBV10-2 and TRBJ2-1; 10 positions agree with TRBD2. Germline lookup yields CDR1 WSHSY and CDR2 SAAADI. The V and J ends lost 2 bases and 2 bases, in that order; junction bases with no gene match: 6. This CDR3 is built from 17 residues. CDR3 protein: CASSEKLAGRTYNEQFF. DNA for the CDR3: TGCGCCAGCAGTGAGAAACTAGCGGGAAGGACCTACAATGAGCAGTTCTTC.

Points on this clone: Additional DNA sequences in this sample encode the identical CDR3. The chain recombines TRBV14 with TRBJ1-6; D is undetermined. The germline V and J ends were trimmed by 1 base and 5 bases, with 3 bases remaining between them. CDR3 size: 13 residues. Germline assignment: CDR1 SGHDN and CDR2 FVKESK. The DNA for the CDR3 is TGTGCCAGCAGCCAAGTTCATAATTCACCCCTCCACTTT. Its translation: CASSQVHNSPLHF. Looking up the rest from reference TRBV14 and TRBJ1-6 gives the full variable domain: EAGVTQFPSHSVIEKGQTVTLRCDPISGHDNLYWYRRVMGKEIKFLLHFVKESKQDESGMPNNRFLAERTGGTYSTLKVQPAELEDSGVYFCASSQVHNSPLHFGNGTRLTVT.

V gene TRBV5-1 combines with J gene TRBJ2-7, with 8 bases identical to TRBD1. Trimming cost V 4 bases and J 3 bases; bases outside gene matches: 6. Germline CDR1 reads SGHRS; CDR2 reads YFSETQ. The CDR3 runs to 14 residues. CDR3 region: CASSIGQGGYEQYF. In DNA form, the CDR3 reads TGCGCCAGCAGCATAGGACAGGGCGGCTACGAGCAGTACTTC.